The 30 T cell receptor beta chains reported below all come from one sample, sequenced in a study of Tregs in tolerant kidney transplant recipients (dated by TCRdb to about 2019). Libraries came from the immunoSEQ multiplex PCR assay. TCRdb provides this immuneACCESS table in a form limited to in-frame rearrangements. Some clones are lacking; in checked studies, under half of them reflect an unresolved V gene, and why the rest are absent is not known. Across this sample there are some 74,000 clones, with approximately 90% seen only once. Jointly, the top ten make up 0.34% of the sample. The time point label corresponds to: blood sample drawn before combined kidney and bone marrow transplant. The sample consisted of Tregs from blood, taken before the transplant. The receptor set was obtained from a human donor who received a combined kidney and bone marrow transplant.

The CDR3 spells CASSLGAGAHEQYF. The CDR3 DNA reads TGTGCCAGCAGCTTGGGAGCGGGAGCACACGAGCAGTACTTC. The chain recombines TRBV5-4 with TRBJ2-7, with 8 bases fitting TRBD2. The ends lost 0 bases at V and 5 bases at J; junction bases unmatched: 4. The CDR3 consists of 14 residues. Germline V gene lookup returns CDR1 SGHNT and CDR2 YYREEE (reference sequence).

The chain employs TRBV10-1 and TRBJ2-5; tentative D call: TRBD2 (5 bases). The DNA end favors TRBJ2-7, so the J call may be wrong. The V gene's germline CDR1 is WNHNN and CDR2 SYGVQD (reference sequence). The CDR3 sequence is 17 residues long. CDR3 protein: CASRPLWALRGSYEQYF. CDR3 sequence (DNA): TGCGCCAGCAGACCGCTTTGGGCGCTCAGAGGGTCCTACGAGCAGTACTTC.

The chain employs TRBV5-4 and TRBJ2-5, with a possible D match to TRBD2 (5 bases). CDR3 size: 14 residues. The germline gives CDR1 SGHNT, CDR2 YYREEE (reference sequence). Trimming pared 4 bases from V and 5 bases from J, leaving 15 bases between. The CDR3 bases are TGTGCCAGCAGCCAAGGAAAAGCGGAGGAGACCCAGTACTTC. Translated, it gives CASSQGKAEETQYF. The full variable domain, in which reference TRBV5-4 and TRBJ2-5 provide the parts outside the CDR3, is ETGVTQSPTHLIKTRGQQVTLRCSSQSGHNTVSWYQQALGQGPQFIFQYYREEENGRGNFPPRFSGLQFPNYSSELNVNALELDDSALYLCASSQGKAEETQYFGPGTRLLVL.

A single count supports this clone. The J gene is TRBJ2-1, the V gene TRBV5-1; D unclear. V lost 0 bases and J lost 1, with 5 bases in between. The CDR3 totals 14 residues. The germline CDR1 and CDR2 sequences are SGHRS and YFSETQ. This CDR3 is CASSLAQSYNEQFF. The DNA of the CDR3 is TGCGCCAGCAGCTTGGCCCAGTCCTACAATGAGCAGTTCTTC.

V usage is TRBV30 and J usage is TRBJ2-7, with 7 bases matching TRBD2. Germline CDR1 GTSNPN, CDR2 SVGIG (reference sequence). V lost 4 bases, J lost 6 bases, and 15 bases stayed unmatched. The CDR3 extends over 15 amino acids. CDR3 nucleotides: TGTGCCTGGACTACATGGGGGGGATCCTCTCTCGAGCAGTACTTC. Protein product: CAWTTWGGSSLEQYF.

This clone was seen only once. The genes are TRBV28 and TRBJ1-2; D possibly corresponds to TRBD1 (6 bases). V was trimmed by 6 bases and J by 5 bases, leaving 16 bases between them. From germline, CDR1 is MDHEN and CDR2 SYDVKM. This CDR3 comprises 14 residues. This chain's CDR3 is CASSPVDRYYGYTF. CDR3 coding DNA: TGTGCCAGCAGCCCTGTGGACAGATATTATGGCTACACCTTC.

The chain carries TRBV7-2 and TRBJ2-7; TRBD2 aligns across 12 bases. CDR1 is SGHTA, CDR2 FQGNSA, per germline. With V trimmed by 1 base and J by 7 bases, 5 bases remained unmatched. There are 15 residues in the CDR3. The CDR3 sequence is CASSLGTSGKGEQYF. The CDR3 region has the DNA TGTGCCAGCAGCTTAGGGACTAGCGGGAAAGGGGAGCAGTACTTC.

This clone was seen only once. V is TRBV2 and J is TRBJ2-5; D may correspond to TRBD1 or TRBD2 (6 bases each). The CDR3 sequence is 14 residues long. Germline CDR1 SNHLY, CDR2 FYNNEI. V was shortened by 7 bases and J by 3 bases, with 15 bases between the two germline ends. In DNA form, the CDR3 reads TGTGCCAGCATAGGGGGGAGAACCGAAGAGACCCAGTACTTC. Translation gives CASIGGRTEETQYF.

The V and J genes are TRBV7-6 and TRBJ2-6; perhaps TRBD1 as D (6 bases). Germline CDR1 and CDR2: SGHVS and FNYEAQ. CDR3 size: 17 residues. V lost 0 bases and J 2 bases, leaving 11 bases between the germline ends. The CDR3 DNA sequence: TGTGCCAGCAGCTTAGCACCGACAGGTCCTGGGGCCAACGTCCTGACTTTC. Translation gives CASSLAPTGPGANVLTF.

For the CDR3, the DNA is TGTGCCAGTAGTATCAGCATCCTGAACACTGAAGCTTTCTTT. Amino acids: CASSISILNTEAFF. The chain is built from TRBV19 and TRBJ1-1; D gene ambiguous. Trimming removed 3 bases at V and 0 bases at J, with 8 bases between. The CDR3 length is 14 residues. Germline V lookup: CDR1 LNHDA, CDR2 SQIVND (reference sequence).

The chain uses TRBV2 and TRBJ1-2; D is unresolved. Germline lookup yields CDR1 SNHLY and CDR2 FYNNEI. The CDR3 sequence is 13 residues long. V lost 8 bases to trimming and J lost 4 bases, with 14 bases between them. The CDR3 sequence is CASSGFSIYGYTF. CDR3 bases: TGTGCCAGCTCCGGATTCTCCATCTATGGCTACACCTTC.

The gene calls are TRBV2 and TRBJ2-4, with a weak D call TRBD2 (6 bases). V shed 6 bases and J shed 0 bases, with 12 bases lying between them. The germline V gene has CDR1 SNHLY and CDR2 FYNNEI. The CDR3 extends over 15 amino acids. As DNA, the CDR3 is TGTGCCAGCAGAGGGACTGGGCTAGCCAAAAACATTCAGTACTTC. Encoded protein: CASRGTGLAKNIQYF.

The V and J genes are TRBV28 and TRBJ2-2; D unclear. The CDR3 has 14 amino acids. V gave up 5 bases and J gave up 0 bases, with 7 bases separating them. Germline loops: CDR1 MDHEN, CDR2 SYDVKM. CDR3 nucleotides: TGTGCCAGCAGTCCGACACCGAACACCGGGGAGCTGTTTTTT. Protein product: CASSPTPNTGELFF.

This chain links TRBV6-6 with TRBJ1-2; TRBD1 is a possible D gene (6 bases). The CDR3 has 13 residues. The germline CDR1 and CDR2 sequences are MNHNY and SVGAGI (reference sequence). V was clipped by 5 bases and J by 2 bases, with 9 bases between them. CDR3 DNA sequence: TGTGCCAGCAGTACGACAGGCAACTATGGCTACACCTTC. The encoded protein is CASSTTGNYGYTF.

In its sample, this clone was seen a few times. The chain combines TRBV7-2 with TRBJ2-7; no clear D gene. Trimming removed 0 bases from V and 5 bases from J, with 5 bases in between. Germline CDR1 is SGHTA and CDR2 is FQGNSA. The CDR3 runs 12 residues. The CDR3, as DNA: TGTGCCAGCAGCTTAGCCCGGGACGAGCAGTACTTC. Its translation: CASSLARDEQYF.

The CDR3 sequence: CASSPTTLLNTEAFF. CDR3 nucleotides: TGTGCCAGTAGTCCTACAACACTGTTGAACACTGAAGCTTTCTTT. This sequence joins TRBV19 and TRBJ1-1; D is unclear. The CDR3 covers 15 residues. The germline V gene encodes CDR1 LNHDA and CDR2 SQIVND (reference sequence). V was pared by 5 bases and J by 0 bases, with 13 bases between.

The rearrangement uses TRBV18 and TRBJ2-7; 9 bases fit TRBD1. V lost 5 bases and J lost 3; bases outside the gene matches: 8. The CDR3 contains 15 residues. Germline CDR1 is KGHSH and CDR2 is LQKENI. DNA of the CDR3: TGTGCCAGCTCAGATGGGACAGGGAAAATCTACGAGCAGTACTTC. Protein sequence: CASSDGTGKIYEQYF.

The V and J genes are TRBV2 and TRBJ2-1, with D unresolved. This CDR3 comprises 11 residues. Per germline, CDR1 SNHLY and CDR2 FYNNEI. Trimming pared 6 bases from V and 9 bases from J, leaving 9 bases between. DNA for the CDR3: TGTGCCAGCAGGGGGTTAGCTGAGCAGTTCTTC. This gives the protein CASRGLAEQFF. The full variable domain, rest sourced from reference TRBV2 and TRBJ2-1, is EPEVTQTPSHQVTQMGQEVILRCVPISNHLYFYWYRQILGQKVEFLVSFYNNEISEKSEIFDDQFSVERPDGSNFTLKIRSTKLEDSAMYFCASRGLAEQFFGPGTRLTVL.

This chain uses TRBV28 with TRBJ2-5; TRBD1 matches 12 bases. CDR3 length: 16 residues. Germline CDR1 MDHEN, CDR2 SYDVKM. The V and J ends lost 7 bases and 2 bases, in that order; junction bases with no gene match: 8. Here the CDR3 reads CASKPWDRGLQETQYF. For the CDR3, the DNA is TGTGCCAGCAAACCCTGGGACAGGGGGCTTCAAGAGACCCAGTACTTC.

This CDR3 is CASSEAGRDQPQHF. CDR3 nucleotide sequence: TGTGCCAGCAGTGAGGCAGGGAGGGATCAGCCCCAGCATTTT. This sequence joins TRBV2 and TRBJ1-5, with a weak D call TRBD1 (5 bases). Per the germline V gene, CDR1 is SNHLY and CDR2 is FYNNEI. V lost 3 bases to trimming and J lost 5 bases, with 11 bases between them. The CDR3 has 14 residues. Based on the CDR3 plus reference TRBV2 and TRBJ1-5, the full variable domain is EPEVTQTPSHQVTQMGQEVILRCVPISNHLYFYWYRQILGQKVEFLVSFYNNEISEKSEIFDDQFSVERPDGSNFTLKIRSTKLEDSAMYFCASSEAGRDQPQHFGDGTRLSIL.

The V gene is TRBV7-2, the J gene TRBJ1-5; D is unresolved. CDR3 length: 13 amino acids. Germline CDR1 is SGHTA and CDR2 is FQGNSA. Trimming left V 8 bases short and J 2 bases short, with 10 bases between. The DNA for the CDR3 is TGTGCCAGCCGACTTACTGGCAATCAGCCCCAGCATTTT. Its protein product is CASRLTGNQPQHF.

The CDR3 region has the DNA TGTGCCAGCAGCCCTCCCGTAGAAGAGACCCAGTACTTC. It is translated as CASSPPVEETQYF. This rearrangement joins TRBV28 to TRBJ2-5; D is uncertain. CDR1 is MDHEN and CDR2 is SYDVKM in the germline V gene. This CDR3 comprises 13 residues. V was trimmed by 6 bases and J by 3 bases, leaving 11 bases between them.

This chain links TRBV5-1 with TRBJ1-2, with 8 bases aligning to TRBD1. This CDR3 is 15 amino acids long. Per the germline V gene, CDR1 is SGHRS and CDR2 is YFSETQ. V lost 1 base to trimming and J lost 8 bases; unmatched junction nucleotides: 10. This CDR3 is CASSLSQGAGEGYTF. DNA for the CDR3: TGCGCCAGCAGCTTGTCTCAGGGGGCAGGGGAGGGCTACACCTTC.

The V gene is TRBV11-2, the J gene TRBJ2-3; no clear D gene. The V and J ends lost 5 bases and 7 bases respectively, with 16 bases between them. From germline, CDR1 is SGHAT and CDR2 FQNNGV. The CDR3 runs to 14 residues. CDR3 bases: TGTGCCAGCAGCCCATCCTCTGCTCCGAATACGCAGTATTTT. Its translation: CASSPSSAPNTQYF.

V usage is TRBV5-1 and J usage is TRBJ2-3; 8 bases are a match to TRBD2. Germline CDR1 is SGHRS and CDR2 is YFSETQ. This CDR3 has 14 amino acids. The ends lost 3 bases at V and 0 bases at J; junction bases unmatched: 0. The CDR3 here is CASSSSGSTDTQYF. Here the CDR3 DNA reads TGCGCCAGCAGCTCTAGCGGGAGCACAGATACGCAGTATTTT.

The chain is built from TRBV6-1 and TRBJ2-2; 10 bases match TRBD1. Trimming took 5 bases from V and 6 from J; bases not matched to a gene: 3. Germline lookup yields CDR1 MNHNS and CDR2 SASEGT. The CDR3 is 14 amino acids. The CDR3 DNA reads as TGTGCCAGCAGTCTTGGGACAGGGGCCGGGGAGCTGTTTTTT. It yields the protein CASSLGTGAGELFF.

This sequence joins TRBV6-6 and TRBJ1-2; a weak D match, TRBD1 (5 bases). This CDR3 comprises 14 residues. V was pared by 5 bases and J by 2 bases, with 12 bases between. Germline-derived CDR1 and CDR2 are MNHNY and SVGAGI (reference sequence). In DNA form, the CDR3 reads TGTGCCAGCAGTGGCCCGGGGGAAAACTATGGCTACACCTTC. This codes for CASSGPGENYGYTF.

This chain joins TRBV4-1 and TRBJ2-2, with D tentatively TRBD2 (6 bases). V lost 1 base and J lost 0, with 12 bases in between. The germline gives CDR1 MGHRA, CDR2 YSYEKL. The CDR3 sequence is 17 residues long. The CDR3 loop is CASSQGGRPANTGELFF. CDR3 DNA: TGCGCCAGCAGCCAAGGGGGGAGGCCAGCGAACACCGGGGAGCTGTTTTTT.

The rearrangement uses TRBV7-8 and TRBJ2-1; 7 nucleotides line up with TRBD2. CDR3 length equals 15 residues. Germline values: CDR1 SGHVS, CDR2 FQNEAQ. The J segment lost 3 bases and the V segment lost 6 bases, leaving 8 bases of the junction unmatched. Here the CDR3 reads CASRKAGNYYNEQFF. CDR3 coding DNA: TGTGCCAGCAGAAAAGCGGGAAATTACTACAATGAGCAGTTCTTC.

V and J are TRBV11-3 and TRBJ1-1; tentative D call: TRBD1 (5 bases). V dropped 1 base and J dropped 4 bases, with 13 bases sitting between them. There are 15 residues in the CDR3. CDR1 is SGHNT and CDR2 is YENEEA in the germline V gene. CDR3 sequence: CASSLVWGPSTEAFF. The CDR3 DNA sequence: TGTGCCAGCAGCTTAGTCTGGGGACCAAGCACTGAAGCTTTCTTT. Supplemented by reference TRBV11-3 and TRBJ1-1, the full variable domain reads EAGVVQSPRYKIIEKKQPVAFWCNPISGHNTLYWYLQNLGQGPELLIRYENEEAVDDSQLPKDRFSAERLKGVDSTLKIQPAELGDSAVYLCASSLVWGPSTEAFFGQGTRLTVV.